This is a list of T cell receptor beta chains from one sample in a study of response to subunit inactivated influenza vaccine. MiXCR, run by TCRdb on the RT-PCR reads, gives a single entry per CDR3 protein. The profile shows 710,000 or so distinct CDR3 sequences, 15% to 19% of them singletons. This material consisted of PBMCs from blood, taken about 11 days after vaccination. The receptor source for this set is a man over 45 who received an inactivated influenza vaccine. Each CDR3 is given without its conserved first and last residue.

j_call: TRBJ2-1; v_call: TRBV29-1; cdr3_aa: SVGVSGRDYNEQF
j_call: TRBJ2-1; v_call: TRBV9; cdr3_aa: ASSVPRSDWRNTYNEQF
j_call: TRBJ2-7; v_call: TRBV7-9; cdr3_aa: ASSFSRLEQY
j_call: TRBJ1-5; v_call: TRBV20-1; cdr3_aa: SARKEGRNQPQH
j_call: TRBJ2-4; v_call: TRBV20-1; cdr3_aa: SANPVGGSKNIQY
j_call: TRBJ2-1; v_call: TRBV7-2; cdr3_aa: ASSFGITNNEQF
j_call: TRBJ2-1; v_call: TRBV5-1; cdr3_aa: ASSPGDAYNEQF
j_call: TRBJ1-1; v_call: TRBV7-2; cdr3_aa: ASSTIMNTEAF
j_call: TRBJ1-2; v_call: TRBV7-9; cdr3_aa: AMGPGRTAYGYT
j_call: TRBJ1-1; v_call: TRBV30; cdr3_aa: AWIVLHEAF
j_call: TRBJ2-5; v_call: TRBV5-6; cdr3_aa: ASSLGGGGHQETQY
j_call: TRBJ2-2; v_call: TRBV11-3; cdr3_aa: ASSLGTSGSATGELF
j_call: TRBJ2-7; v_call: TRBV27; cdr3_aa: ASGTGTGTYEQY
j_call: TRBJ2-4; v_call: TRBV10-3; cdr3_aa: AISQTGTSTPY
j_call: TRBJ2-1; v_call: TRBV5-1; cdr3_aa: ASSLGQDRDEQF